The 15 T cell receptor beta chains below all came from one sample that was sequenced in a study of T cell changes during pregnancy in multiple sclerosis. TCRdb's table, derived via immunoSEQ multiplex PCR, lists solely in-frame clones and lacks some. The sample holds approximately 61,000 clones, roughly nine tenths seen once. The material sequenced was peripheral blood, taken in the first trimester of pregnancy. The receptors here all came from a female donor in good health, enrolled as a control in a pregnancy study.

The gene calls are TRBV7-3 and TRBJ2-2; 7 positions match TRBD2. The CDR3 is 18 residues long. The germline CDR1 and CDR2 sequences are SGHTA and FQGTGA. Losses at the gene ends were 0 bases for V and 3 bases for J; bases not matched to a gene: 10. CDR3 sequence (DNA): TGTGCCAGCAGCTTAACGTGGGGCGGGAGAGTGGACACCGGGGAGCTGTTTTTT. It is translated as CASSLTWGGRVDTGELFF.

The chain recombines TRBV11-2 with TRBJ1-2; 9 bases agree with TRBD1. The CDR3 spans 15 residues. Trimming at V came to 5 bases and at J to 7 bases, leaving 11 bases not matched to a gene. CDR1 is SGHAT and CDR2 is FQNNGV in the germline V gene. CDR3 bases: TGTGCCAGCAGCGGGTACAGGGGGCCCCTCGGTGGCTACACCTTC. It encodes CASSGYRGPLGGYTF.

This chain uses TRBV7-2 with TRBJ1-1; a weak D match, TRBD1 (5 bases). CDR3 length equals 17 residues. Trimming shortened V by 5 bases and J by 0 bases, and 19 bases separated the two germline ends. Per germline, CDR1 SGHTA and CDR2 FQGNSA. CDR3 bases: TGTGCCAGCAGCCTCGCGGTATTTGGGGGGTTGAACACTGAAGCTTTCTTT. Translation gives CASSLAVFGGLNTEAFF.

J is TRBJ1-3 and V is TRBV2; the D is unclear. CDR1 and CDR2 from the germline V gene are SNHLY and FYNNEI. V lost 0 bases and J lost 2, with 8 bases in between. CDR3 length equals 15 residues. CDR3 bases: TGTGCCAGCAGTGAAGCGCTTAGTACTGGAAACACCATATATTTT. This encodes CASSEALSTGNTIYF.

This rearrangement joins TRBV29-1 to TRBJ1-3, with 7 bases aligning to TRBD1. Germline CDR1 reads SQVTM; CDR2 reads ANQGSEA. The ends lost 6 bases at V and 4 bases at J; junction bases unmatched: 3. The CDR3 covers 12 residues. This CDR3 reads CSVRDRGNTIYF. CDR3 nucleotides: TGCAGCGTCCGGGACAGAGGAAACACCATATATTTT.

V and J are TRBV28 and TRBJ1-1; possibly TRBD1 for D (5 bases). The CDR3 is 11 amino acids. Germline V gene data show CDR1 as MDHEN and CDR2 as SYDVKM. The V end lost 6 bases, the J end lost 8 bases, and 10 bases lay between the germline ends. The CDR3 DNA reads TGTGCCAGCAGCCAGGGCATGGAAGCTTTCTTT. Translation gives CASSQGMEAFF.

V and J are TRBV7-3 and TRBJ2-2; D not resolved. Trimming cost V 5 bases and J 1 base, with 8 bases left between them. Germline assignment: CDR1 SGHTA and CDR2 FQGTGA. The CDR3 spans 14 residues. The CDR3 DNA is TGTGCCAGCAGCCTTTACAGGAACACCGGGGAGCTGTTTTTT. It is translated as CASSLYRNTGELFF.

The chain couples TRBV19 to TRBJ1-2; the match to TRBD1 covers 11 bases. CDR1 and CDR2 from the germline V gene are LNHDA and SQIVND (reference sequence). Unmatched junction bases numbered 6, after V lost 7 bases and J lost 5 bases. CDR3 length equals 14 residues. CDR3 nucleotides: TGTGCCAGTACAACGGACAGGGGGCCTTATGGCTACACCTTC. Translation: CASTTDRGPYGYTF.

This sequence joins TRBV6-5 and TRBJ2-3; TRBD1 is a possible D gene (6 bases). Germline values: CDR1 MNHEY, CDR2 SVGAGI. CDR3 size: 13 residues. V was cut by 8 bases and J by 0 bases, with 9 bases left in between. The CDR3: CASGTPSTDTQYF. For the CDR3, the DNA is TGTGCCAGCGGGACACCAAGCACAGATACGCAGTATTTT.

The rearrangement uses TRBV6-1 and TRBJ1-4, with a weak D call TRBD1 (5 bases). The germline gives CDR1 MNHNS, CDR2 SASEGT. This CDR3 is built from 12 residues. V lost 8 bases, J lost 11 bases, and 15 bases lay in between. CDR3 coding DNA: TGTGCCAGCCACTTCAGGGAAGGGAAACTGTTTTTT. Its translation: CASHFREGKLFF.

This rearrangement joins TRBV10-3 to TRBJ2-5; possibly TRBD2 for D (5 bases). This CDR3 contains 16 residues. In germline, CDR1 is ENHRY, CDR2 SYGVKD. V was shortened by 2 bases and J by 5 bases, with 18 bases between the two germline ends. In DNA form, the CDR3 reads TGTGCCATCAGTGAGACGGAGTTAGCTCCGGGGGAGACCCAGTACTTC. Translated: CAISETELAPGETQYF.

The chain links TRBV7-9 to TRBJ2-1; a weak D match, TRBD2 (5 bases). Germline assignment: CDR1 SEHNR and CDR2 FQNEAQ (reference sequence). Trimming left V 1 base short and J 6 bases short, with 7 bases between. CDR3 length: 13 amino acids. The CDR3 DNA is TGTGCCAGCAGCTTAGAGAGGGCCAATGAGCAGTTCTTC. It translates to CASSLERANEQFF.

The rearrangement joins TRBV19 to TRBJ1-2; perhaps TRBD1 as D (6 bases). CDR1 LNHDA and CDR2 SQIVND come from the germline V gene (reference sequence). V was clipped by 3 bases and J by 8 bases, with 16 bases between them. CDR3 size: 14 residues. The CDR3 DNA reads TGTGCCAGTAGTATTTACCCAGGGGAAGGAGGCTACACCTTC. Residues: CASSIYPGEGGYTF.

The genes are TRBV29-1 and TRBJ1-1, with 10 bases identical to TRBD1. The CDR3 has 12 amino acids. Germline V gene lookup returns CDR1 SQVTM and CDR2 ANQGSEA. V lost 7 bases to trimming and J lost 7 bases; unmatched junction nucleotides: 6. CDR3 DNA sequence: TGCAGCGCCCCGACAGGGGGCATTGAAGCTTTCTTT. Translated, it gives CSAPTGGIEAFF.

The chain carries TRBV5-6 and TRBJ2-1; TRBD1 agrees at 11 bases. The germline V gene has CDR1 SGHDT and CDR2 YYEEEE. V shed 4 bases, J shed 7 bases, and the junction held 7 bases outside the gene matches. This CDR3 spans 15 amino acids. The CDR3 sequence is CASSLGQGGRNEQFF. The CDR3 nucleotides are TGTGCCAGCAGCCTGGGACAGGGGGGGCGGAATGAGCAGTTCTTC.